This note documents a single T cell receptor beta chain sequence. What it binds is unknown. These data originate in a study of OX40 agonist ivuxolimab in advanced cancers. Overall study findings and caveats: Relative to CD4+, CD8+ T cells held more expanded clones on average.

The CDR3 is 16 residues long. V shed 1 base, J shed 5 bases, and the junction held 3 bases outside the gene matches. The V gene's germline CDR1 is SGHAT and CDR2 FQNNGV. Repertoires were generated with immunoSEQ multiplex PCR, while TCRdb's copy carries only in-frame clones and drops some. The sample includes roughly 48,000 clones, approximately 87% of them seen just once. The chain joins TRBV11-2 to TRBJ2-1; 12 nucleotides align to TRBD2. The sample in question was CD4+ or CD8+ T cells sorted from blood, obtained in a trial of the OX40 agonist ivuxolimab. This clonotype originated in an adult with an advanced solid tumor such as melanoma, head and neck, liver or kidney cancer. CDR3 in DNA: TGTGCCAGCAGCTTAGCGTCTAGCGGGAGGGACAATGAGCAGTTCTTC. Encoded protein: CASSLASSGRDNEQFF.